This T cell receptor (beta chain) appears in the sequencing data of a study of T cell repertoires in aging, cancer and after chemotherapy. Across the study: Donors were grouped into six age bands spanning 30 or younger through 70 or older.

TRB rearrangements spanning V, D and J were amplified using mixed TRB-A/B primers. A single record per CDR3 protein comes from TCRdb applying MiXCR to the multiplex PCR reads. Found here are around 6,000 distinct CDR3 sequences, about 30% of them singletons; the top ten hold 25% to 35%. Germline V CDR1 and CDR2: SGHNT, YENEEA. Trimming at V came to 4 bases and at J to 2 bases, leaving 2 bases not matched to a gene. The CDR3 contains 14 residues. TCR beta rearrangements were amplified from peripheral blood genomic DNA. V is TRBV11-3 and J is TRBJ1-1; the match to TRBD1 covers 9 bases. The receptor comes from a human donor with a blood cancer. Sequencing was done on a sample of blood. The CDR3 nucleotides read TGTGCCAGCAGCTCGGGACAGGGAAACACTGAAGCTTTCTTT. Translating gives CASSSGQGNTEAFF.